This T cell receptor beta chain was found in a study of tumor-infiltrating lymphocytes in primary liver carcinoma. Study-wide context: About 3.65 to 7.13 million productive TCRbeta reads were obtained from the samples, with similar numbers across tissue types.

Study-wide results and limits: Representation across all five tumor regions was limited to only about 7-25% of top clones. Tumor specimens were characterized by a significantly higher top-250-clone fraction than blood (p = 0.039).

DNA and RNA were both co-extracted from 20-30 mg of bulk tissue that had not been sorted. The patients lived with chronic HBV infection and had not yet received any treatment. The CDR3 has 14 residues. Looked up from germline, CDR1 is MNHEY and CDR2 is SVGAGI. Starting from approximately 470 ng of total RNA, TCR beta cDNA was produced with a primer in the constant region. Three nested multiplex PCR rounds of slightly modified ARM-PCR generated TCR beta libraries. Researchers ran the first two PCR rounds for about 11 cycles each with TRBV1-TRBV30 forward primers and a C-beta reverse primer. TCRdb re-called the multiplex PCR reads through MiXCR, storing one row per CDR3 protein. Of approximately 110,000 distinct CDR3 sequences in the sample, 50% to 80% were seen once. Remarks on this clonotype: No antigen is known for it. A much larger clone is a single base away; this may be a read error.

The receptor's source is an older woman with primary liver carcinoma and hepatitis B virus infection. This chain joins TRBV6-5 and TRBJ1-5; no definite D call. Specimen: liver tumor tissue from sampling region 3. Subset defined: tumor region T3, left-lateral pole. This chain's CDR3 is CASSYGGVGQSQHF. The DNA of the CDR3 is TGTGCCAGCAGTTACGGCGGTGTGGGTCAGTCCCAGCATTTT.